Listed below are T cell receptor beta chains from one sample, sequenced in a study of PD-1 blockade in classical Hodgkin lymphoma. The assay was immunoSEQ multiplex PCR, and TCRdb's table has in-frame clones only and misses some. The table records around 9,600 clones, around nine tenths of them present only once. Sequenced here: peripheral blood mononuclear cells (PBMCs), sampled before the fourth cycle of nivolumab. The receptors stem from a human donor with classical Hodgkin lymphoma. CDR3s include the opening cysteine and the closing phenylalanine or tryptophan. Each record gives: V gene, J gene, D gene, clone size, CDR3 protein, CDR3 DNA. D genes are given only for firm matches. The size of a clone is reported for some rows only, either as once, few or many, or as a class for expanded clones.

V: TRBV5-8; J: TRBJ2-3; D: TRBD2; size: .; CDR3: CASSPGGRTQYF; DNA: TGTGCCAGCAGCCCGGGGGGTCGTACGCAGTATTTT
V: TRBV9; J: TRBJ2-2; D: .; size: .; CDR3: CASSATLGEVGGELFF; DNA: TGTGCCAGCAGCGCGACCCTAGGGGAGGTGGGCGGGGAGCTGTTTTTT
V: TRBV18; J: TRBJ2-4; D: .; size: .; CDR3: CASSPQGMTKNIQYF; DNA: TGTGCCAGCTCACCCCAGGGTATGACCAAAAACATTCAGTACTTC
V: TRBV2; J: TRBJ2-7; D: TRBD1; size: .; CDR3: CASRDSTGVYEQYF; DNA: TGTGCCAGCAGGGACTCGACAGGGGTGTACGAGCAGTACTTC
V: TRBV4-1; J: TRBJ2-6; D: .; size: .; CDR3: CASSQVAATGANVLTF; DNA: TGCGCCAGCAGCCAAGTAGCAGCTACTGGGGCCAACGTCCTGACTTTC
V: TRBV18; J: TRBJ2-5; D: .; size: few; CDR3: CASSPPGVAPEETQYF; DNA: TGTGCCAGCTCACCACCCGGGGTGGCACCGGAAGAGACCCAGTACTTC
V: TRBV7-8; J: TRBJ2-1; D: .; size: once; CDR3: CASSFQPSYNEQFF; DNA: TGTGCCAGCAGCTTTCAGCCCTCCTACAATGAGCAGTTCTTC
V: TRBV19; J: TRBJ1-5; D: .; size: .; CDR3: CASGPPQGGQPQHF; DNA: TGTGCCAGTGGACCCCCTCAGGGCGGTCAGCCCCAGCATTTT
V: TRBV6-5; J: TRBJ1-6; D: .; size: few; CDR3: CASSQGNDNSPLHF; DNA: TGTGCCAGCAGTCAAGGGAATGATAATTCACCCCTCCACTTT
V: TRBV4-3; J: TRBJ2-1; D: TRBD2; size: .; CDR3: CASSQVRTSGGPRHSSYNEQFF; DNA: TGCGCCAGCAGCCAAGTTCGGACTAGCGGGGGGCCGAGACACAGCTCCTACAATGAGCAGTTCTTC
V: TRBV6-5; J: TRBJ1-2; D: TRBD1; size: .; CDR3: CASSPGGGFYGYTF; DNA: TGTGCCAGCAGCCCAGGGGGGGGGTTCTATGGCTACACCTTC
V: TRBV6-6; J: TRBJ2-2; D: .; size: .; CDR3: CASSYRGQPPGELFF; DNA: TGTGCCAGCAGTTACAGGGGCCAACCCCCCGGGGAGCTGTTTTTT
V: TRBV5-6; J: TRBJ1-2; D: .; size: .; CDR3: CASSFQGNYGYTF; DNA: TGTGCCAGCAGCTTCCAGGGAAACTATGGCTACACCTTC
V: TRBV27; J: TRBJ1-5; D: .; size: few; CDR3: CASKLYGAGVNQPQHF; DNA: TGTGCCAGCAAGCTATACGGGGCAGGCGTCAATCAGCCCCAGCATTTT
V: TRBV2; J: TRBJ1-2; D: TRBD1; size: once; CDR3: CASTWTGGNGYTF; DNA: TGTGCCAGCACCTGGACAGGGGGCAATGGCTACACCTTC
V: TRBV4-3; J: TRBJ2-7; D: .; size: .; CDR3: CASSAGTATYEQYF; DNA: TGCGCCAGCAGCGCCGGGACCGCTACCTACGAGCAGTACTTC
V: TRBV7-9; J: TRBJ2-4; D: .; size: .; CDR3: CASSLGAGLAKNIQYF; DNA: TGTGCCAGCAGCCTAGGGGCCGGTCTAGCCAAAAACATTCAGTACTTC
V: TRBV29-1; J: TRBJ1-2; D: .; size: .; CDR3: CSVEGSPAYGYTF; DNA: TGCAGCGTTGAGGGCAGCCCCGCTTATGGCTACACCTTC
V: TRBV7-9; J: TRBJ1-2; D: .; size: few; CDR3: CASSLARTINGYTF; DNA: TGTGCCAGCAGCTTAGCGCGGACAATTAATGGCTACACCTTC
V: TRBV7-2; J: TRBJ1-5; D: .; size: .; CDR3: CASSLDGGSWPQHF; DNA: TGTGCCAGCAGCTTAGACGGGGGGTCGTGGCCCCAGCATTTT
V: TRBV11-1; J: TRBJ2-1; D: TRBD2; size: .; CDR3: CASRGSGVLNEQFF; DNA: TGTGCCAGCAGGGGTAGCGGGGTTCTCAATGAGCAGTTCTTC
V: TRBV20-1; J: TRBJ1-1; D: TRBD1; size: .; CDR3: CSARRDRWAFF; DNA: TGCAGTGCTAGGAGGGACAGGTGGGCTTTCTTT
V: TRBV2; J: TRBJ1-5; D: TRBD1; size: .; CDR3: CASSTMTGQRGSNQPQHF; DNA: TGTGCCAGCAGTACCATGACAGGGCAAAGGGGTAGCAATCAGCCCCAGCATTTT
V: TRBV9; J: TRBJ2-3; D: TRBD1; size: .; CDR3: CASSALTGGSTDTQYF; DNA: TGTGCCAGCAGCGCGCTAACAGGGGGCAGCACAGATACGCAGTATTTT
V: TRBV27; J: TRBJ2-1; D: TRBD2; size: .; CDR3: CASSLSRLAGGILSYNEQFF; DNA: TGTGCCAGCAGTTTATCCCGCTTAGCGGGGGGTATTCTCTCCTACAATGAGCAGTTCTTC
V: TRBV5-1; J: TRBJ1-2; D: .; size: .; CDR3: CASSLSLGVEGSYTF; DNA: TGCGCCAGCAGCTTGTCGCTCGGGGTAGAAGGGAGCTACACCTTC
V: TRBV10-2; J: TRBJ1-1; D: TRBD1; size: .; CDR3: CASSERDRGVNTEAFF; DNA: TGCGCCAGCAGTGAACGGGACAGGGGGGTGAACACTGAAGCTTTCTTT
V: TRBV10-3; J: TRBJ1-2; D: .; size: .; CDR3: CAISDRDGGYTF; DNA: TGTGCCATCAGTGACAGGGATGGAGGCTACACCTTC
V: TRBV29-1; J: TRBJ1-1; D: .; size: .; CDR3: CSVKRTLNTEAFF; DNA: TGCAGCGTCAAGAGGACTTTGAACACTGAAGCTTTCTTT
V: TRBV19; J: TRBJ1-2; D: .; size: .; CDR3: CASSIGTRNYGYTF; DNA: TGTGCCAGTAGTATCGGGACACGGAACTATGGCTACACCTTC
V: TRBV28; J: TRBJ1-1; D: .; size: .; CDR3: CASNRDPIPQAFF; DNA: TGTGCCAGCAACCGGGACCCCATACCTCAAGCTTTCTTT
V: TRBV27; J: TRBJ2-6; D: .; size: .; CDR3: CASSWGASGANVLTF; DNA: TGTGCCAGCAGTTGGGGGGCCTCTGGGGCCAACGTCCTGACTTTC
V: TRBV7-8; J: TRBJ1-1; D: TRBD1; size: few; CDR3: CASSVGPGQGTEAFF; DNA: TGTGCCAGCAGCGTAGGTCCGGGACAGGGGACTGAAGCTTTCTTT
V: TRBV4-1; J: TRBJ1-1; D: TRBD1; size: few; CDR3: CASSQNEGAMNTEAFF; DNA: TGCGCCAGCAGCCAAAACGAGGGGGCAATGAACACTGAAGCTTTCTTT
V: TRBV16; J: TRBJ1-1; D: TRBD1; size: .; CDR3: CASSRQGADTEAFF; DNA: TGTGCCAGCAGCAGACAGGGGGCCGACACTGAAGCTTTCTTT
V: TRBV10-1; J: TRBJ2-3; D: .; size: .; CDR3: CASSIRFTDTQYF; DNA: TGCGCCAGCAGTATACGGTTCACAGATACGCAGTATTTT
V: TRBV6-5; J: TRBJ2-7; D: TRBD1; size: .; CDR3: CASSEDRGLKQYF; DNA: TGTGCCAGCAGTGAGGACAGGGGGCTTAAGCAGTACTTC
V: TRBV2; J: TRBJ1-2; D: TRBD1; size: .; CDR3: CASSYDREDPNYGYTF; DNA: TGTGCCAGCAGTTATGACAGGGAAGACCCTAACTATGGCTACACCTTC
V: TRBV2; J: TRBJ1-2; D: .; size: .; CDR3: CASSERAAREIGYTF; DNA: TGTGCCAGCAGTGAAAGGGCGGCCAGGGAAATTGGCTACACCTTC
V: TRBV7-5; J: TRBJ1-5; D: .; size: .; CDR3: CASSFGEEGPQHF; DNA: TGTGCCAGCAGCTTTGGGGAGGAGGGGCCCCAGCATTTT
V: TRBV6-1; J: TRBJ2-1; D: TRBD2; size: .; CDR3: CASSEASGHNEQFF; DNA: TGTGCCAGCTCGGAGGCTAGCGGTCACAATGAGCAGTTCTTC
V: TRBV29-1; J: TRBJ1-5; D: .; size: .; CDR3: CSVEYRDFRQPQHF; DNA: TGCAGCGTTGAGTACCGGGACTTCAGGCAGCCCCAGCATTTT
V: TRBV19; J: TRBJ2-1; D: TRBD2; size: .; CDR3: CASSGSGGNGGEQFF; DNA: TGTGCCAGTAGTGGTAGCGGGGGAAATGGAGGTGAGCAGTTCTTC
V: TRBV5-1; J: TRBJ1-4; D: .; size: .; CDR3: CASSFRGRSNEKLFF; DNA: TGCGCCAGCAGCTTTCGGGGACGGAGTAATGAAAAACTGTTTTTT
V: TRBV7-9; J: TRBJ2-5; D: TRBD2; size: .; CDR3: CASSLAAGLAGETQYF; DNA: TGTGCCAGCAGCTTAGCAGCGGGACTAGCGGGAGAGACCCAGTACTTC
V: TRBV6-5; J: TRBJ2-7; D: .; size: .; CDR3: CASSYSPGRGQQYF; DNA: TGTGCCAGCAGTTACTCCCCGGGCCGCGGCCAGCAGTACTTC
V: TRBV13; J: TRBJ2-2; D: .; size: .; CDR3: CASSFGSSQGSGELFF; DNA: TGTGCCAGCAGCTTTGGGTCCTCCCAAGGATCCGGGGAGCTGTTTTTT
V: TRBV5-8; J: TRBJ2-7; D: .; size: .; CDR3: CASSLPFRGGTYEQYF; DNA: TGTGCCAGCAGCTTACCCTTCAGGGGCGGTACCTACGAGCAGTACTTC
V: TRBV6-5; J: TRBJ2-1; D: TRBD1; size: .; CDR3: CASSYSTGQGYNEQFF; DNA: TGTGCCAGCAGTTACTCAACCGGACAGGGGTACAATGAGCAGTTCTTC
V: TRBV9; J: TRBJ2-1; D: TRBD1; size: .; CDR3: CASTPGQGAYEQFF; DNA: TGTGCCAGCACCCCGGGTCAGGGGGCGTATGAGCAGTTCTTC
V: TRBV19; J: TRBJ1-1; D: .; size: .; CDR3: CASSRAGTEAFF; DNA: TGTGCCAGTAGCAGGGCGGGCACTGAAGCTTTCTTT
V: TRBV6-1; J: TRBJ1-5; D: TRBD1; size: .; CDR3: CASRFGQGDNQPQHF; DNA: TGTGCCAGCAGGTTCGGACAGGGAGACAATCAGCCCCAGCATTTT
V: TRBV18; J: TRBJ1-6; D: .; size: .; CDR3: CASSPADDSPLHF; DNA: TGTGCCAGCTCACCAGCCGATGATTCACCCCTCCACTTT
V: TRBV5-1; J: TRBJ2-5; D: .; size: .; CDR3: CASSLAAQWGETQYF; DNA: TGCGCCAGCAGCTTGGCCGCGCAATGGGGGGAGACCCAGTACTTC
V: TRBV19; J: TRBJ1-1; D: .; size: .; CDR3: CASSIVNTEAFF; DNA: TGTGCCAGTAGTATAGTAAACACTGAAGCTTTCTTT